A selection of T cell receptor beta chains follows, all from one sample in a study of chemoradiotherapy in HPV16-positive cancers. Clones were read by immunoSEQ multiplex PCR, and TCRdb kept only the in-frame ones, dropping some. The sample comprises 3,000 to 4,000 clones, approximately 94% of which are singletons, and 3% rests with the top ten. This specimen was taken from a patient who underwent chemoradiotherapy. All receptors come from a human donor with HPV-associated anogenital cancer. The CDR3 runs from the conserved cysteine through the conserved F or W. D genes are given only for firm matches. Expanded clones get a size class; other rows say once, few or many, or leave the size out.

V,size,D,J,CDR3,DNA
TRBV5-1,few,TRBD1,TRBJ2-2,CASSLLVQDRVSNTGELFF,TGCGCCAGCAGCTTGTTGGTCCAGGACAGGGTATCGAACACCGGGGAGCTGTTTTTT
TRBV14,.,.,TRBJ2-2,CASSQSRGNAGELFF,TGTGCCAGCAGCCAATCGAGGGGTAATGCCGGGGAGCTGTTTTTT
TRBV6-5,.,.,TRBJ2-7,CASSQGFSYEQYF,TGTGCCAGCAGTCAGGGGTTTTCCTACGAGCAGTACTTC
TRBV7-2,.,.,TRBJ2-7,CASSLATQHEQYF,TGTGCCAGCAGCTTAGCCACGCAACACGAGCAGTACTTC
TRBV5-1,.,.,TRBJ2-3,CASSLGGDTDTQYF,TGCGCCAGCAGCTTGGGCGGGGACACAGATACGCAGTATTTT
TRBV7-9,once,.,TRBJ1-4,CASSARTNLGEKLFF,TGTGCCAGCAGCGCCCGGACAAACCTGGGGGAAAAACTGTTTTTT
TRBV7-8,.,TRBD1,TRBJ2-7,CASSFEDGQGDFSYEQYF,TGTGCCAGCAGCTTTGAAGACGGACAGGGAGACTTCTCCTACGAGCAGTACTTC
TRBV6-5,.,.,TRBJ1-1,CASSWGTEQNTEAFF,TGTGCCAGCAGTTGGGGGACGGAGCAGAACACTGAAGCTTTCTTT
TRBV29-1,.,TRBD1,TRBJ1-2,CSVEDYQVTRTGGKGDGYTF,TGCAGCGTTGAAGATTATCAAGTGACGCGGACAGGGGGGAAGGGGGATGGCTACACCTTC
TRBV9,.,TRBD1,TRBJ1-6,CASSVEGDRGPNSPLHF,TGTGCCAGCAGCGTAGAAGGGGACAGGGGACCTAATTCACCCCTCCACTTT
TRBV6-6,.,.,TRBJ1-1,CASRTGNTEAFF,TGTGCCAGCAGGACAGGGAACACTGAAGCTTTCTTT
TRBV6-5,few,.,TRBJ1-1,CASSYSRTWDTEAFF,TGTGCCAGCAGTTACTCCCGGACATGGGACACTGAAGCTTTCTTT
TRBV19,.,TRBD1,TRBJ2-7,CASSFTPGTGVPIEQYF,TGTGCCAGTAGTTTCACGCCCGGGACAGGGGTCCCTATCGAGCAGTACTTC
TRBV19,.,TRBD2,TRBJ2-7,CASSMFAGGYEQYF,TGTGCCAGTAGTATGTTCGCGGGGGGCTACGAGCAGTACTTC
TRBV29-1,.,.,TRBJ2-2,CSAGYRENTGELFF,TGCAGCGCTGGGTATAGGGAAAACACCGGGGAGCTGTTTTTT
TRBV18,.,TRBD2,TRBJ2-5,CASSPYTSGAQETQYF,TGTGCCAGCTCACCGTACACTAGCGGAGCCCAAGAGACCCAGTACTTC
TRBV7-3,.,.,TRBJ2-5,CASSLFPSIQETQYF,TGTGCCAGCAGCTTATTTCCTAGTATCCAAGAGACCCAGTACTTC
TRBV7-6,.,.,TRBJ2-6,CASSLERSGANVLTF,TGTGCCAGCAGCTTAGAAAGGTCTGGGGCCAACGTCCTGACTTTC
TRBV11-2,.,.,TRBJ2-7,CASSLDQGIFYEQYF,TGTGCCAGCAGCTTAGATCAGGGCATATTCTACGAGCAGTACTTC
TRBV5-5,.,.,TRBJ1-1,CASSLWGTETEAFF,TGTGCCAGCAGCTTGTGGGGTACGGAAACTGAAGCTTTCTTT
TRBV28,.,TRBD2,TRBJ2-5,CASRPGGAWETQYF,TGTGCCAGCAGACCCGGGGGGGCGTGGGAGACCCAGTACTTC
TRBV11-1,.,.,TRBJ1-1,CASSLGGWPEAFF,TGTGCCAGCAGCTTAGGTGGGTGGCCTGAAGCTTTCTTT
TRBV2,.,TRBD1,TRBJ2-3,CASSVTGTGGTDTQYF,TGTGCCAGCAGTGTTACCGGGACAGGGGGCACAGATACGCAGTATTTT
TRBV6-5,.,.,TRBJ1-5,CASSYRRENQPQHF,TGTGCCAGCAGTTACAGGAGGGAAAATCAGCCCCAGCATTTT
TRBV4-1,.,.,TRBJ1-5,CASSQERTFPSNQPQHF,TGCGCCAGCAGCCAAGAAAGAACTTTTCCTAGCAATCAGCCCCAGCATTTT
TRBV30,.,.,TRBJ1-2,CAWRMLRDLKGYTF,TGTGCCTGGAGAATGCTCCGGGATTTAAAAGGCTACACCTTC
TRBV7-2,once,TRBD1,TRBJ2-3,CASSLPDRVSTDTQYF,TGTGCCAGCAGCTTACCGGACAGGGTAAGCACAGATACGCAGTATTTT
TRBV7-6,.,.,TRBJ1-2,CASSLELTGYGYTF,TGTGCCAGCAGCTTAGAACTAACCGGTTATGGCTACACCTTC
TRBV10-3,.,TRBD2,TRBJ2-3,CAISGVEGLAVSTDTQYF,TGTGCCATCAGCGGGGTCGAGGGACTAGCGGTTAGCACAGATACGCAGTATTTT
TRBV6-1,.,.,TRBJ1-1,CASSGDLNTEAFF,TGTGCCAGCAGTGGGGATCTGAACACTGAAGCTTTCTTT
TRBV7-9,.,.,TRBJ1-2,CASSLVSGNYGYTF,TGTGCCAGCAGCTTAGTTTCCGGAAACTATGGCTACACCTTC
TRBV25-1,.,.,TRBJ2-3,CARLQTSTDTQYF,TGTGCCAGACTACAGACTAGCACAGATACGCAGTATTTT